Below are 29 T cell receptor beta chains sequenced from a single sample in a study of shared clonotypes between healthy human individuals. The method was immunoSEQ multiplex PCR; TCRdb's version includes in-frame clones alone and lacks a portion of them. Of approximately 640,000 clones in the sample, approximately 75% were seen once. Sequenced: memory CD4+ T cells sorted from blood. Subset in this sample: CD45RA-negative fraction. The source is a woman between 25 and 40 years old in good health.

This sequence joins TRBV29-1 and TRBJ1-1; unclear D gene. This CDR3 has 13 amino acids. V lost 2 bases, J lost 2 bases, and 9 bases lay in between. Per germline, CDR1 SQVTM and CDR2 ANQGSEA. CDR3 amino acids: CSVERTVNTEAFF. In DNA form, the CDR3 reads TGCAGCGTTGAACGGACCGTAAACACTGAAGCTTTCTTT.

V is TRBV5-5 and J is TRBJ1-1; no definite D call. This CDR3 is 13 amino acids long. The germline CDR1 and CDR2 sequences are SGHKS and YYEKEE (reference sequence). V was shortened by 2 bases and J by 1 base, with 6 bases between the two germline ends. The CDR3 reads CASSFERNTEAFF. The CDR3 nucleotides read TGTGCCAGCAGCTTCGAGCGGAACACTGAAGCTTTCTTT. Based on the CDR3 plus reference TRBV5-5 and TRBJ1-1, the full variable domain is DAGVTQSPTHLIKTRGQQVTLRCSPISGHKSVSWYQQVLGQGPQFIFQYYEKEERGRGNFPDRFSARQFPNYSSELNVNALLLGDSALYLCASSFERNTEAFFGQGTRLTVV.

This clone turned up a few times. CDR3 sequence: CASGLAAGGSRVQETQYF. The CDR3 nucleotides read TGTGCTAGTGGTTTGGCAGCCGGGGGGAGTAGGGTCCAAGAGACCCAGTACTTC. The chain has TRBV12-5 and TRBJ2-5, with TRBD2 identical over 7 bases. J lost 1 base, V lost 1 base, and 12 bases had no gene match. Germline CDR1 is LGHNT and CDR2 is FRNRAP. There are 18 residues in the CDR3.

This clone appeared a few times. The CDR3 DNA reads TGTGCCAGCAGTGGGGGCTTTTACAATGAGCAGTTCTTC. Its translation is CASSGGFYNEQFF. The chain joins TRBV2 to TRBJ2-1; perhaps TRBD1 as D (5 bases). V lost 4 bases and J 4 bases, leaving 8 bases between the germline ends. The germline V gene has CDR1 SNHLY and CDR2 FYNNEI. CDR3 length equals 13 residues.

The V gene is TRBV28, the J gene TRBJ2-2; D is unresolved. Looked up from germline, CDR1 is MDHEN and CDR2 is SYDVKM. The CDR3 extends over 15 amino acids. V lost 2 bases and J lost 3, with 10 bases in between. CDR3 bases: TGTGCCAGCAGTTTAAAGGGAATCGACACCGGGGAGCTGTTTTTT. Its translation is CASSLKGIDTGELFF.

The chain recombines TRBV5-8 with TRBJ2-3; tentatively, D is TRBD1 (6 bases). V was shortened by 0 bases and J by 1 base, with 15 bases between the two germline ends. The CDR3 totals 17 residues. Germline V CDR1 and CDR2: SGHTS, YDEGEE. CDR3 in amino acids: CASSLAGDKSGTDTQYF. In DNA form, the CDR3 reads TGTGCCAGCAGCTTGGCCGGGGACAAAAGCGGCACAGATACGCAGTATTTT.

The chain carries TRBV4-2 and TRBJ2-7; 10 bases are shared with TRBD2. Germline assignment: CDR1 LGHNA and CDR2 YNFKEQ. Trimming took 1 base from V and 2 from J; bases not matched to a gene: 5. The CDR3 has 16 residues. The DNA of the CDR3 is TGTGCCAGCAGCCAAGCGCGGCTAGCGGGAGCCTACGAGCAGTACTTC. This translates into CASSQARLAGAYEQYF.

This clone was observed at least ten times. The chain recombines TRBV19 with TRBJ2-7; 8 bases fit TRBD1. After removal of 6 bases from V and 1 base from J, the junction contained 8 bases not matched to a gene. The CDR3 covers 15 residues. Germline lookup yields CDR1 LNHDA and CDR2 SQIVND (reference sequence). The CDR3 region is CASSPRTGSSYEQYF. CDR3 in DNA: TGTGCCAGTAGCCCCCGGACAGGGTCTTCCTACGAGCAGTACTTC.

This clone was observed many times. This sequence joins TRBV5-7 and TRBJ1-5; D remains unclear. TRBV5-7 is an ORF, with its function uncertain. The CDR3 contains 11 residues. V was pared by 0 bases and J by 8 bases, with 3 bases between. The CDR3 protein is CASSLEEPQHF. The DNA of the CDR3 is TGTGCCAGCAGCTTGGAAGAGCCCCAGCATTTT.

The rearrangement links TRBV19 to TRBJ2-2; possible D gene TRBD1, 5 bases. The CDR3 totals 14 residues. V shed 2 bases and J shed 9 bases, with 13 bases lying between them. From germline, CDR1 is LNHDA and CDR2 SQIVND (reference sequence). CDR3: CASSIFKGARELFF. CDR3 sequence (DNA): TGTGCCAGTAGTATATTCAAAGGGGCCCGGGAGCTGTTTTTT. Supplemented by reference TRBV19 and TRBJ2-2, the full variable domain reads DGGITQSPKYLFRKEGQNVTLSCEQNLNHDAMYWYRQDPGQGLRLIYYSQIVNDFQKGDIAEGYSVSREKKESFPLTVTSAQKNPTAFYLCASSIFKGARELFFGEGSRLTVL.

This clone was picked up a small number of times. The gene calls are TRBV28 and TRBJ1-2; tentative D call: TRBD1 (6 bases). The V gene lost 5 bases and the J gene lost 7 bases, with 14 bases spanning the gap. Per germline, CDR1 MDHEN and CDR2 SYDVKM. This CDR3 is 13 amino acids long. CDR3 sequence reads: CASSRGFQIGYTF. DNA of the CDR3: TGTGCCAGCAGTAGGGGGTTCCAGATTGGCTACACCTTC.

The chain employs TRBV27 and TRBJ2-7; no clear D gene. CDR1 is MNHEY and CDR2 is SMNVEV in the germline V gene (reference sequence). The V end was cut by 7 bases, the J end by 7 bases, with 14 bases between. The CDR3 extends over 12 amino acids. This CDR3 reads CASNDLVGEQYF. The CDR3 DNA reads TGTGCCAGCAACGACCTGGTAGGGGAGCAGTACTTC.

V usage is TRBV5-1 and J usage is TRBJ2-2; D uncertain. The CDR3 sequence is 13 residues long. From germline, CDR1 is SGHRS and CDR2 YFSETQ. V lost 4 bases and J 5 bases, leaving 9 bases between the germline ends. The CDR3: CASSPGITGELFF. The DNA of the CDR3 is TGCGCCAGCAGCCCTGGGATAACCGGGGAGCTGTTTTTT.

The V gene is TRBV5-6, the J gene TRBJ1-3; D gene ambiguous. Between the trimmed V and J ends, which lost 3 bases and 1 base, there was a span of 5 bases. Germline V gene lookup returns CDR1 SGHDT and CDR2 YYEEEE. This CDR3 comprises 13 residues. In DNA, the CDR3 is TGTGCCAGCAGCTCCCTTTCTGGAAACACCATATATTTT. As protein: CASSSLSGNTIYF.

This chain uses TRBV4-1 with TRBJ2-5; no reliable D call. This CDR3 has 14 residues. Trimming removed 0 bases at V and 1 base at J, with 6 bases between. In germline, CDR1 is MGHRA, CDR2 YSYEKL. The CDR3 spells CASSQDYAQETQYF. In DNA form, the CDR3 reads TGCGCCAGCAGCCAAGATTATGCCCAAGAGACCCAGTACTTC.

This clone was recorded once. V is TRBV7-6 and J is TRBJ1-1, with no clear D. This CDR3 is built from 15 residues. Trimming shortened V by 2 bases and J by 4 bases, and 14 bases separated the two germline ends. Germline-derived CDR1 and CDR2 are SGHVS and FNYEAQ. Written as DNA, the CDR3 is TGTGCCAGCAGCTTATGGGCGAGCGGTGGCACTGAAGCTTTCTTT. This gives the protein CASSLWASGGTEAFF.

The chain has TRBV7-8 and TRBJ2-7, with TRBD2 identical over 9 bases. Per germline, CDR1 SGHVS and CDR2 FQNEAQ. With 5 bases clipped from V and 2 bases from J, the junction kept 7 bases outside the gene matches. The CDR3 covers 15 residues. CDR3 sequence reads: CASSVGTSSTYEQYF. The CDR3 DNA follows: TGTGCCAGCAGCGTAGGGACTAGCAGTACCTACGAGCAGTACTTC.

In its sample, this clone was seen once. Other DNA sequences within the sample encode an identical CDR3. This chain joins TRBV30 and TRBJ2-1, with 8 bases lining up with TRBD2. Looked up from germline, CDR1 is GTSNPN and CDR2 is SVGIG (reference sequence). The V gene end was trimmed by 3 bases and the J gene end by 0 bases; junction bases not matched to a gene: 4. The length of the CDR3 is 15 residues. CDR3 in amino acids: CAWSVTSGSYNEQFF. The CDR3 region has the DNA TGTGCCTGGAGCGTTACTAGCGGCTCCTACAATGAGCAGTTCTTC.

The chain carries TRBV9 and TRBJ1-3, with D tentatively TRBD1 (5 bases). CDR1 and CDR2 from the germline V gene are SGDLS and YYNGEE. There are 16 residues in the CDR3. V was trimmed by 3 bases and J by 4 bases, leaving 17 bases between them. The DNA of the CDR3 is TGTGCCAGCAGCGCACTATCAGGGAAATCAGGAAACACCATATATTTT. Amino acids: CASSALSGKSGNTIYF.

Only a few counts were recorded for this clone. This chain joins TRBV19 and TRBJ1-4; D is undetermined. With 3 bases removed from V and 7 bases from J, the gap between germline ends came to 3 bases. The length of the CDR3 is 11 residues. Germline assignment: CDR1 LNHDA and CDR2 SQIVND (reference sequence). The CDR3 sequence is CASSIGEKLFF. The CDR3 DNA reads TGTGCCAGTAGTATCGGTGAAAAACTGTTTTTT.

This clone was found many times. This chain connects TRBV10-3 to TRBJ2-1, with D unclear. The CDR3 has 13 residues. Trimming pared 0 bases from V and 10 bases from J, leaving 10 bases between. Germline CDR1 ENHRY, CDR2 SYGVKD. CDR3: CAISESIGREQFF. The CDR3 nucleotides are TGTGCCATCAGTGAGTCGATCGGGCGAGAGCAGTTCTTC.

In DNA, the CDR3 is TGTGCCAGCAGAAGGACTAGCGGCTACAATGAGCAGTTCTTC. Protein product: CASRRTSGYNEQFF. The genes are TRBV2 and TRBJ2-1; 10 bases match TRBD2. The V gene end was trimmed by 6 bases and the J gene end by 3 bases; junction bases not matched to a gene: 2. The CDR3 length is 14 residues. The germline CDR1 and CDR2 sequences are SNHLY and FYNNEI.

This chain uses TRBV15 with TRBJ1-5, with D perhaps matching TRBD1 (6 bases). Between the trimmed V and J ends, which lost 8 bases and 4 bases, there was a span of 18 bases. The germline V gene encodes CDR1 LNHNV and CDR2 YYDKDF (reference sequence). The CDR3 covers 15 residues. The CDR3 sequence is CATRLTGAPNQPQHF. Written as DNA, the CDR3 is TGTGCCACCCGACTGACGGGGGCGCCTAATCAGCCCCAGCATTTT.

The chain links TRBV7-9 to TRBJ2-3, with 7 bases fitting TRBD2. The CDR3 is 12 residues long. The V gene end was trimmed by 8 bases and the J gene end by 5 bases; junction bases not matched to a gene: 4. The V gene's germline CDR1 is SEHNR and CDR2 FQNEAQ (reference sequence). The CDR3 DNA reads TGTGCCAGCGGCCCGGGGGGAGATACGCAGTATTTT. This gives the protein CASGPGGDTQYF.

As for this clone: This specimen includes other DNA sequences encoding the same CDR3. The genes are TRBV5-4 and TRBJ1-2; 10 positions agree with TRBD1. CDR3 length: 13 residues. CDR1 is SGHNT, CDR2 YYREEE, per germline (reference sequence). The ends lost 3 bases at V and 5 bases at J; junction bases unmatched: 1. The CDR3 protein is CASSSDRGYGYTF. CDR3 bases: TGTGCCAGCAGCTCGGACAGGGGGTATGGCTACACCTTC.

The genes are TRBV30 and TRBJ2-1; TRBD1 matches 8 bases. This CDR3 comprises 13 residues. V trimming: 4 bases; J trimming: 5 bases; junction bases outside the gene matches: 4. Germline V gene data show CDR1 as GTSNPN and CDR2 as SVGIG (reference sequence). CDR3 coding DNA: TGTGCCTGGAAGGGCAGGGGGCACAATGAGCAGTTCTTC. Its translation: CAWKGRGHNEQFF.

This clone appeared a few times. This chain uses TRBV5-4 with TRBJ2-3; 9 positions match TRBD2. J was trimmed by 0 bases and V by 4 bases; bases with no gene match: 6. The germline CDR1 and CDR2 sequences are SGHNT and YYREEE (reference sequence). The CDR3 is made up of 16 amino acids. The CDR3: CASSQRLAASTDTQYF. CDR3 bases: TGTGCCAGCAGCCAGAGACTAGCGGCTAGCACAGATACGCAGTATTTT.

The rearrangement uses TRBV5-1 and TRBJ2-3; 9 nucleotides line up with TRBD1. The CDR3 is 15 residues long. The V segment lost 4 bases and the J segment 3 bases; nucleotides outside the gene matches: 6. Germline loops: CDR1 SGHRS, CDR2 YFSETQ. The CDR3 sequence: CASSVIQGATDTQYF. The CDR3 DNA follows: TGCGCCAGCAGCGTAATACAGGGGGCAACAGATACGCAGTATTTT.

This chain's CDR3 is CASSPDTMGKTYEQYF. The CDR3 region has the DNA TGTGCCAGCTCACCAGATACTATGGGCAAAACCTACGAGCAGTACTTC. V and J are TRBV18 and TRBJ2-7; D gene ambiguous. Germline V gene sequence: CDR1 KGHSH, CDR2 LQKENI. Trimming cost V 2 bases and J 2 bases, with 16 bases left between them. This CDR3 has 16 residues.